Included here is one T cell receptor beta chain sequence, with context. Its antigen is not identified. V lost 4 bases to trimming and J lost 0 bases, with 4 bases between them. Germline CDR1 reads LGHNA; CDR2 reads YSLEER. This CDR3 has 13 amino acids. Assay used: immunoSEQ multiplex PCR; TCRdb lists only in-frame clones, some missing. The table shows just over 40,000 clones, with just over 85% occurring only once. This specimen belongs to a study of lymphopenia after photon versus proton radiotherapy. The study's findings and limits: A bigger post-nadir fall in TCR diversity correlated inversely with survival time in deceased patients. Proton therapy kept repertoires fairly stable, unlike photons, which gained effector/memory cells.

The rearrangement joins TRBV4-3 to TRBJ1-3, with D unclear. This specimen was peripheral blood, taken from a patient treated with proton-based radiotherapy. The TCR originated in a woman in her 70s with pancreatic cancer. Some clones in this sample may be carry-over from other donors' samples. CDR3 sequence reads: CASSPSSGNTIYF. As DNA, the CDR3 is TGCGCCAGCAGCCCTTCCTCTGGAAACACCATATATTTT.